This TCR beta chain was documented in a study of T-cell reconstitution after alpha-beta-depleted transplantation in children. General study points: T-cell counts and diversity at one year following transplant were attributed mainly to newly produced T cells. Diversity of TCRbeta at day 60 was high in some patients, arising from surviving recipient T cells and thymic progenitors. Expanded graft clones, several hundred of them, were reportedly the source of alpha-beta T cells about two months after transplant.

Points on this clonotype: Its antigen is unknown. A junction boundary mismatches the germline segment, possibly from a read error.

It was with unique molecular identifiers that the TCRbeta library was prepared. Using its own MiXCR run on the PCR reads, TCRdb lists one record per CDR3 protein. Of around 440,000 distinct CDR3 sequences in the sample, roughly 16% were seen once. The CDR3 runs 15 residues. The germline V gene encodes CDR1 SGHRS and CDR2 YFSETQ. The sample was PBMCs, mostly from graft donor cells, taken 360 days after TCRalphabeta/CD19-depleted stem cell transplant. This clonotype was sampled from a boy younger than two who had a stem cell transplant for Wiskott-Aldrich syndrome, so the T cells may come from the graft donor. The rearrangement links TRBV5-1 to TRBJ2-7, with 12 bases aligning to TRBD2. CDR3 sequence reads: CASRLVASGREEQYF. DNA for the CDR3: TGCGCCAGCAGGTTGGTGGCTAGCGGGAGGGAGGAGCAGTACTTC.